Following are 26 T cell receptor beta chains from one sample sequenced in a study of blood T cells in healthy people across ages. A sample-barcoded 5' primer and a J-beta primer mix were used in a second PCR of about 7 to 12 cycles. One entry per CDR3 protein results from TCRdb running MiXCR on the 5' RACE reads. Of around 600,000 distinct CDR3 sequences in the sample, more than 45% are singletons; the top ten hold roughly 24%. Material: blood. The receptors derive from an elderly man in good health.

This chain links TRBV4-1 with TRBJ2-1; D unclear. The CDR3 spans 17 residues. CDR1 and CDR2 from the germline V gene are MGHRA and YSYEKL. Trimming cost V 6 bases and J 0 bases, with 18 bases left between them. The CDR3 bases are TGCGCCAGCAGTCAGCACACGGGCGTGAGCTCCTACAATGAGCAGTTCTTC. The encoded protein is CASSQHTGVSSYNEQFF.

This clonotype was seen a few times. The V and J genes are TRBV4-2 and TRBJ1-5; 7 nucleotides match TRBD1. CDR1 LGHNA and CDR2 YNFKEQ come from the germline V gene. This CDR3 comprises 13 residues. The V and J ends lost 3 bases and 11 bases, in that order; junction bases with no gene match: 7. CDR3 in amino acids: CASSQGGGRTQHF. The CDR3 nucleotides read TGTGCCAGCAGCCAGGGAGGGGGCAGAACCCAGCATTTT.

The chain combines TRBV18 with TRBJ1-2, with 12 bases that match TRBD1. Trimming at V came to 6 bases and at J to 7 bases, leaving 3 bases not matched to a gene. The CDR3 runs 13 residues. Germline V lookup: CDR1 KGHSH, CDR2 LQKENI. The CDR3 sequence is CASSGDRGLGYTF. As DNA, the CDR3 is TGTGCCAGCTCGGGGGACAGGGGGCTTGGCTACACCTTC.

The chain is built from TRBV5-6 and TRBJ1-6, with 10 positions matching TRBD1. This CDR3 spans 15 amino acids. The germline gives CDR1 SGHDT, CDR2 YYEEEE. With 0 bases clipped from V and 7 bases from J, the junction kept 1 base outside the gene matches. The CDR3 nucleotides read TGTGCCAGCAGCTTGGGACAGGGGGCGAATTCACCCCTCCACTTT. Translation gives CASSLGQGANSPLHF.

The chain couples TRBV28 to TRBJ2-7; 7 positions agree with TRBD2. Losses at the gene ends were 8 bases for V and 6 bases for J; bases not matched to a gene: 1. The germline CDR1 and CDR2 sequences are MDHEN and SYDVKM. The CDR3 contains 10 residues. CDR3 sequence reads: CASWGGEQYF. The CDR3 DNA is TGTGCCAGCTGGGGGGGCGAGCAGTACTTC. Together with reference TRBV28 and TRBJ2-7, the CDR3 gives the full variable domain: DVKVTQSSRYLVKRTGEKVFLECVQDMDHENMFWYRQDPGLGLRLIYFSYDVKMKEKGDIPEGYSVSREKKERFSLILESASTNQTSMYLCASWGGEQYFGPGTRLTVT.

The chain couples TRBV2 to TRBJ1-6; perhaps TRBD1 as D (5 bases). Germline V gene data show CDR1 as SNHLY and CDR2 as FYNNEI. Trimming took 9 bases from V and 12 from J, leaving 21 bases between them. The CDR3 runs 14 residues. The CDR3 coding sequence is TGTGCCAGTAACCCTATTAGGGGCGGAGGACCCCTCCACTTT. Translating gives CASNPIRGGGPLHF.

The V gene is TRBV25-1, the J gene TRBJ1-2, with TRBD1 matching over 10 bases. The germline V gene has CDR1 MGHDK and CDR2 SYGVNS. V lost 6 bases, J lost 4 bases, and 5 bases stayed unmatched. The CDR3 covers 14 residues. The CDR3 protein is CASRSTGGVYGYTF. CDR3 in DNA: TGTGCCAGCAGATCGACAGGGGGCGTCTATGGCTACACCTTC.

The gene calls are TRBV7-2 and TRBJ2-7, with TRBD2 matching over 10 bases. CDR3 length: 16 amino acids. V gave up 1 base and J gave up 7 bases; unmatched junction bases: 10. CDR1 SGHTA and CDR2 FQGNSA come from the germline V gene. The chain's CDR3 is CASSLVLAGASREQYF. The DNA for the CDR3 is TGTGCCAGCAGCTTAGTTCTAGCGGGAGCCTCCCGGGAGCAGTACTTC.

The genes are TRBV12-3 or TRBV12-4 and TRBJ2-3; D is unclear. V lost 1 base, J lost 9 bases, and 8 bases lay in between. CDR3 size: 12 residues. The CDR3 DNA follows: TGTGCCAGCAGTTTAGTCGGACGCACGCAGTATTTT. It is translated as CASSLVGRTQYF.

V usage is TRBV7-9 and J usage is TRBJ2-5; 7 positions agree with TRBD2. Germline V gene lookup returns CDR1 SEHNR and CDR2 FQNEAQ (reference sequence). CDR3 length: 15 residues. V trimming: 2 bases; J trimming: 2 bases; junction bases outside the gene matches: 5. This CDR3 is CASSLLGGKQETQYF. For the CDR3, the DNA is TGTGCCAGCAGCTTACTCGGGGGGAAGCAAGAGACCCAGTACTTC.

The chain is built from TRBV20-1 and TRBJ2-1; D is possibly TRBD2 (7 bases). Germline CDR1 reads DFQATT; CDR2 reads SNEGSKA (reference sequence). The CDR3 totals 13 residues. Trimming took off 3 bases at V and 9 bases at J, with 15 bases between the two ends. CDR3 DNA sequence: TGCAGTGCTAGGGGGGGGGCCTTCGCTGAGCAGTTCTTC. The encoded protein is CSARGGAFAEQFF.

The genes are TRBV20-1 and TRBJ2-3, with D possibly matching TRBD1 (6 bases). V gave up 1 base and J gave up 0 bases, with 11 bases separating them. CDR1 and CDR2 (germline): DFQATT, SNEGSKA (reference sequence). This CDR3 has 15 amino acids. The CDR3 region has the DNA TGCAGTGCTAGAGTGCAGGGGTTAAGCACAGATACGCAGTATTTT. The encoded protein is CSARVQGLSTDTQYF.

The rearrangement joins TRBV29-1 to TRBJ1-1; 10 bases agree with TRBD1. J gave up 13 bases and V 3 bases, and 14 bases lay outside the gene matches. CDR3 size: 14 residues. The germline gives CDR1 SQVTM, CDR2 ANQGSEA. The CDR3 DNA follows: TGCAGCGTTGAGGAAGGGTGGGACAGGGGTCCTCTTTTCTTT. Its translation: CSVEEGWDRGPLFF. Looking up the rest from reference TRBV29-1 and TRBJ1-1 gives the full variable domain: SAVISQKPSRDICQRGTSLTIQCQVDSQVTMMFWYRQQPGQSLTLIATANQGSEATYESGFVIDKFPISRPNLTFSTLTVSNMSPEDSSIYLCSVEEGWDRGPLFFGQGTRLTVV.

The sample holds many counts of this clonotype. The chain is built from TRBV6-5 and TRBJ1-6, with D perhaps TRBD1 (6 bases). The CDR3 is made up of 15 amino acids. The germline V gene encodes CDR1 MNHEY and CDR2 SVGAGI. V lost 5 bases, J lost 7 bases, and 15 bases lay in between. CDR3 protein: CASSGTGIGNSPLHF. Written as DNA, the CDR3 is TGTGCCAGCAGTGGAACAGGGATTGGAAATTCACCCCTCCACTTT.

This clonotype has just a few counts. This may stem from a read error, because a much larger clone lies one nucleotide away. V usage is TRBV6-5 and J usage is TRBJ1-2; weak D call: TRBD1 (5 bases). The V end was cut by 4 bases, the J end by 7 bases, with 16 bases between. Germline loops: CDR1 MNHEY, CDR2 SVGAGI. The CDR3 runs to 14 residues. CDR3 in DNA: TGTGCCAGCAGTTCCCACCAGGGTCTCCGTGGCTACACCTTC. Encoded protein: CASSSHQGLRGYTF.

The table lists this clonotype with many counts. V is TRBV7-3 and J is TRBJ2-2; 9 nucleotides agree with TRBD2. The germline gives CDR1 SGHTA, CDR2 FQGTGA. Trimming took 6 bases from V and 5 from J; bases not matched to a gene: 7. There are 15 residues in the CDR3. The CDR3 loop reads CASSYLTSGTGELFF. The CDR3 region has the DNA TGTGCCAGCAGTTATTTGACTAGCGGAACCGGGGAGCTGTTTTTT. The whole variable domain, filled in from reference TRBV7-3 and TRBJ2-2, reads GAGVSQTPSNKVTEKGKYVELRCDPISGHTALYWYRQSLGQGPEFLIYFQGTGAADDSGLPNDRFFAVRPEGSVSTLKIQRTERGDSAVYLCASSYLTSGTGELFFGEGSRLTVL.

This clonotype was picked up many times. The J gene is TRBJ2-1, the V gene TRBV29-1, with D uncertain. Germline V gives CDR1 SQVTM, CDR2 ANQGSEA. Trimming took 4 bases from V and 9 from J, leaving 16 bases between them. The CDR3 loop spans 13 amino acids. In DNA, the CDR3 is TGCAGCGTTGGAGACGAGGCCTTGGGTGAGCAGTTCTTC. This sequence encodes CSVGDEALGEQFF.

V gene TRBV5-6 combines with J gene TRBJ2-1, with D perhaps TRBD1 (5 bases). This CDR3 is built from 11 residues. Trimming stripped 7 bases from V and 6 bases from J, with 8 bases between. CDR1 is SGHDT, CDR2 YYEEEE, per germline. CDR3 amino acids: CASVGANEQFF. The CDR3 bases are TGTGCCAGCGTAGGGGCCAATGAGCAGTTCTTC.

This rearrangement joins TRBV4-3 to TRBJ2-7; D may be TRBD1 (5 bases). Germline assignment: CDR1 LGHNA and CDR2 YSLEER. V was shortened by 0 bases and J by 3 bases, with 9 bases between the two germline ends. The CDR3 is 14 residues long. The CDR3 nucleotides read TGCGCCAGCAGCCAAGAATGGGGCTACTACGAGCAGTACTTC. Residues: CASSQEWGYYEQYF.

In regard to this clonotype: A much larger clone sits a single nucleotide away, making a read error possible. The CDR3 DNA sequence: TGTGCCTGCAGTTACTCGAAAGGACTAGCCCACAATGAGCAGTTCTTC. It codes for CACSYSKGLAHNEQFF. V and J are TRBV6-5 and TRBJ2-1; 8 nucleotides line up with TRBD2. Looked up from germline, CDR1 is MNHEY and CDR2 is SVGAGI. CDR3 length: 16 amino acids.

The chain uses TRBV28 and TRBJ2-1, with TRBD1 matching 7 bases. This CDR3 region has 14 residues. CDR1 and CDR2 (germline): MDHEN, SYDVKM. After removal of 3 bases from V and 6 bases from J, the junction contained 5 bases not matched to a gene. CDR3 in amino acids: CASSFTNRGNEQFF. The CDR3 nucleotides read TGTGCCAGCAGTTTCACCAACAGGGGCAATGAGCAGTTCTTC.

This clonotype was detected ten times or more. V usage is TRBV7-9 and J usage is TRBJ2-1; D might be TRBD2 (6 bases). The CDR3 runs to 15 residues. V lost 4 bases and J 2 bases, leaving 12 bases between the germline ends. In germline, CDR1 is SEHNR, CDR2 FQNEAQ (reference sequence). The CDR3 is CASSWRVATYNEQFF. DNA for the CDR3: TGTGCCAGCAGCTGGAGGGTAGCCACCTACAATGAGCAGTTCTTC.

The V gene is TRBV7-9, the J gene TRBJ1-1; D possibly corresponds to TRBD1 (5 bases). V was trimmed by 1 base and J by 10 bases, leaving 22 bases between them. The CDR3 extends over 16 amino acids. Germline values: CDR1 SEHNR, CDR2 FQNEAQ (reference sequence). The chain's CDR3 is CASSLVSSWGRPRAFF. The DNA of the CDR3 is TGTGCCAGCAGCTTAGTTAGCTCGTGGGGCAGACCTCGAGCTTTCTTT.

The chain links TRBV7-2 to TRBJ2-7; 12 nucleotides align to TRBD2. The V and J ends lost 5 bases and 2 bases, in that order; junction bases with no gene match: 4. CDR1 and CDR2 (germline): SGHTA, FQGNSA. This CDR3 is built from 15 residues. CDR3 in DNA: TGTGCCAGCAGCCGGACTAGCGGGACAACCTACGAGCAGTACTTC. This sequence encodes CASSRTSGTTYEQYF.

This chain links TRBV6-5 with TRBJ2-1; a weak D match, TRBD2 (5 bases). The end of the DNA is better explained by TRBJ2-7, so the J call may be wrong. Looked up from germline, CDR1 is MNHEY and CDR2 is SVGAGI. The CDR3 length is 13 residues. CDR3 in DNA: TGTGCCAGCAGTGGCGGGTATTCCAATGAGCAGTACTTC. Protein product: CASSGGYSNEQYF.

With respect to this clonotype: Given a much more abundant clone one base away, this may be a read error. The J gene is TRBJ2-1, the V gene TRBV7-8; D is perhaps TRBD2 (6 bases). The CDR3 loop spans 15 amino acids. Germline CDR1 reads SGHVS; CDR2 reads FQNEAQ. V shed 4 bases and J shed 3 bases, with 13 bases lying between them. The CDR3 here is CASSSFGGNYNEQFF. CDR3 coding DNA: TGTGCCAGCAGCTCCTTTGGGGGGAACTACAATGAGCAGTTCTTC.